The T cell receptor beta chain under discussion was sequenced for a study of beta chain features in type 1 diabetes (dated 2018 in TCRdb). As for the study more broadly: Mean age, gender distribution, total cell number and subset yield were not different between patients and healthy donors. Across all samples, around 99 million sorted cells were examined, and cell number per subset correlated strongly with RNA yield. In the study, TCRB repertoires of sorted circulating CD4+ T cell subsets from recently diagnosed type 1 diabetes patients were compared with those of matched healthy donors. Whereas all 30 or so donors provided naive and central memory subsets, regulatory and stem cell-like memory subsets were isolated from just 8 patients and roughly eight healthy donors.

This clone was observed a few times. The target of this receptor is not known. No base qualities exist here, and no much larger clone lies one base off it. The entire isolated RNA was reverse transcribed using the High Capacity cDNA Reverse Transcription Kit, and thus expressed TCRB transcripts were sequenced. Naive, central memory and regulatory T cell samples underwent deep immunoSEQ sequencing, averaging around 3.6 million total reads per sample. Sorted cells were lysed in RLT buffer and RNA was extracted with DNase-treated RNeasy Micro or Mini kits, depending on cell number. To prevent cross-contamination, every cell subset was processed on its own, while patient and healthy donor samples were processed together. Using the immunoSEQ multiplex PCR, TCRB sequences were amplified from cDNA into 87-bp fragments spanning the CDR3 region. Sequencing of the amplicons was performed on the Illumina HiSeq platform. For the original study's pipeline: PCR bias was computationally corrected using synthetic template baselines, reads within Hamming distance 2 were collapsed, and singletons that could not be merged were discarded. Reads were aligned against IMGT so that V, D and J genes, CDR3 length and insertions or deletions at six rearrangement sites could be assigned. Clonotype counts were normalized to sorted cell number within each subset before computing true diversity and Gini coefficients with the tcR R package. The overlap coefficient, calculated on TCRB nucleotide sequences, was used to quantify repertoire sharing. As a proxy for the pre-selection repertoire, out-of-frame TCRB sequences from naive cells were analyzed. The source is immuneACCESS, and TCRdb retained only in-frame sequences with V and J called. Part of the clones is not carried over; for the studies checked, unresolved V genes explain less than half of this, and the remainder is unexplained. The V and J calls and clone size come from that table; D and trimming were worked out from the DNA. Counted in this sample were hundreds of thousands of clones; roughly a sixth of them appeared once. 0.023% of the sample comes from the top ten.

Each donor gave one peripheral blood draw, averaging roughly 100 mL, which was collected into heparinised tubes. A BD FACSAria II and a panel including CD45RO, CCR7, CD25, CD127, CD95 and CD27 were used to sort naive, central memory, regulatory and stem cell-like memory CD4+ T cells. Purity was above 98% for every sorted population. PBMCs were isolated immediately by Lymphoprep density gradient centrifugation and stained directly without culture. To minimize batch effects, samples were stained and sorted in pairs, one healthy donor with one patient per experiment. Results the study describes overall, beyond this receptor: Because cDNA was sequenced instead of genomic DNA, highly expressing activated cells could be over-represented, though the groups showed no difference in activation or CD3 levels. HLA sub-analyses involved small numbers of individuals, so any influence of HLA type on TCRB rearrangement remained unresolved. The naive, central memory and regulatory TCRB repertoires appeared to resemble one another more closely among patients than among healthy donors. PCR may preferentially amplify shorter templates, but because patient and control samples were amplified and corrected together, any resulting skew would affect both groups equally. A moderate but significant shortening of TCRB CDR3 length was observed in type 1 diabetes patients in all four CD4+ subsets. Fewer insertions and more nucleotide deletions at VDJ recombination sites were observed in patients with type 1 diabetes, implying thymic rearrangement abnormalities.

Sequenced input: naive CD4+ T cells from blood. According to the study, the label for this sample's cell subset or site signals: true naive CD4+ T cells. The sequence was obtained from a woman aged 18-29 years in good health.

In nucleotide form, the sequence is TGTGCCATCAACCGGGGAGACTCCAATGAGCAGTTCTTC. Translated, this is CAINRGDSNEQFF. The V and J genes are TRBV28 and TRBJ2-1; the D gene is possibly TRBD2, with 5 bases matching. V drops 10 bases and J drops 6 bases, leaving 16 bases in between. The CDR3 goes from the cysteine to the phenylalanine over 13 residues. The CDR3 DNA has 39 bases and is translated from base 1. The germline V gene sets CDR1 to MDHEN and CDR2 to SYDVKM.